This TCR beta chain comes out of a study of blood T cell repertoires in COVID-19. Study in general: Donors in the United States, Italy and Spain gave samples during acute or convalescent COVID-19. PBMCs, B-cell-depleted T cells, or T cells provided the cDNA or gDNA that made up the material.

Original methodology: Nucleated cell counts were estimated from reference gene primer amplification. Data came from immunoSEQ multiplex PCR; TCRdb stores just in-frame clones and leaves some out. V and J calls and clone size are copied from that table; D and trimming were computed from the DNA. This table has 45,000 to 65,000 clones, 86% appearing once. This clone was seen just once. Germline V lookup: CDR1 MNHEY, CDR2 SVGEGT. The CDR3 totals 16 residues. V was pared by 4 bases and J by 0 bases, with 8 bases of the junction left unmatched. The J gene is TRBJ2-5, the V gene TRBV6-2 or TRBV6-3; 7 positions agree with TRBD2. Material: peripheral blood. This TCR was sampled from an elderly man with active COVID-19. CDR3: CASSSRVAGNQETQYF. CDR3 bases: TGTGCCAGCAGTTCCCGGGTAGCGGGCAACCAAGAGACCCAGTACTTC.